The present T cell receptor beta chain was sequenced within a study of T cells in Graves' hyperthyroidism and ophthalmopathy (dated by TCRdb to the late 2010s). With regard to the full study: Peripheral blood samples were taken at initial diagnosis, before any treatment was given. In addition, the study compared T-cell repertoires in thyroid tissue and in blood from five to seven Graves' hyperthyroidism patients. Once sampling was done, hyperthyroidism patients were given methimazole at a starting dose of 30 mg daily, whereas ophthalmopathy patients were given high-dose intravenous methylprednisolone. To identify distinguishing TCR V-J signatures, a discovery cohort of 90 to 100 patients was used, comprising some 45 with Graves' ophthalmopathy and approximately 58 with stable Graves' hyperthyroidism. Whether ophthalmopathy could be predicted prospectively was tested in an independent validation cohort made up of approximately 19 hyperthyroidism patients plus 17 patients who later progressed to ophthalmopathy. The approximately 98 discovery patients were randomly divided into training and test sets at a 7:3 ratio. The paper reports TCR Vbeta CDR3 sequencing of 140 or so peripheral blood samples: under 45 ophthalmopathy, under 85 hyperthyroidism and around 17 progressor patients. Points the paper makes about the study in general: A 13 V-J signature model separated ophthalmopathy from stable hyperthyroidism, with over 85% sensitivity and 81.08% specificity in cross-validation and 80%/75% in testing. In validation, the model predicted progression to ophthalmopathy with approximately 71% sensitivity and 72% to 75% specificity, a median of 6.5 months before onset. Most expanded thyroid clonotypes (frequency above 0.001) were also found in blood, which suggests that blood repertoires may mirror thyroid immune responses. Sample size was not statistically predetermined, and investigators were not blinded to group allocation.

This clonotype was seen only a few times. The clone's antigen remains unknown. Within one base of it there is no much larger clone, and no base qualities were kept. A patient counted as having stable Graves' hyperthyroidism if no progression to ophthalmopathy occurred over 18 months of follow-up. Hyperthyroidism patients were aged 18 to 65 years and newly diagnosed, with disease duration of less than 2 months. Patients with uncontrolled infections, other autoimmune diseases, pregnancy or lactation were excluded. Clinical symptoms, serum thyroxine and TRAb, thyroid ultrasound, and orbital computed tomography formed the basis for the diagnoses. Ficoll-Paque density gradient centrifugation was used to isolate PBMCs from about 10 ml of fresh peripheral blood. Total RNA was extracted using Trizol reagent, and RNA quality was assessed on an Agilent 2100 Bioanalyzer. Relative to germline, V is missing 5 bases and J is missing 0 bases, with 7 bases of the junction outside any gene match. CDR1 and CDR2 are read off the germline V gene (reference sequence) as LNHNV and YYDKDF. The CDR3, cysteine through phenylalanine, is 16 amino acids long. The entry retains the CDR3 DNA only, 48 bases that are in frame from base 1.

Amplification of TCR beta CDR3 regions was carried out from RNA transcripts. A first-round RT-PCR of the TCR CDR3 used the HTBI primer set with the Qiagen OneStep RT-PCR kit. Libraries were constructed in a second round of multiplex PCR, after which size selection and purification were carried out. Sequencing of the libraries was done on an Illumina HiSeq2000 using paired-end 100 bp reads. Turning to the authors' computational methods: SOAPnuke was used to process the raw data, with reads discarded if the reads contained adapters or uncalled bases, had a mean Phred below 15, or lacked an exact constant-primer or identifier match. High-quality paired reads were merged with COPE v1.2.5, and unique nucleotide sequences were defined as clonotypes. MiTCR v1.1 was used to align the clonotypes against IMGT TRBV, TRBD and TRBJ reference segments. Only V-J combinations with frequency above 0.0001, covering approximately 99% of repertoires, were analysed. The TCS score was defined as F50 (clonal expansion) divided by E x V (chaos), with BLOSUM62-based TCRdist calculated between CDR3 peptides within each V-J. Welch's t-statistics and random forest reduced just over 500 V-J features to fewer than 15, which were used in a naive Bayes classifier (R e1071). TCRdb reprocessing: public reads trimmed at Q25 with fastp, clones called with MiXCR, in-frame beta chains kept. Each CDR3 protein gets just one entry, which takes the most common genes and DNA from the rows behind it. These V and J calls are TCRdb output, not the study's own analysis. For this sample there are hundreds of thousands of distinct CDR3 sequences; around 15% appear just once. Of the sample, 10% is held by the ten largest clones.

This TCR was recovered from a woman aged 18-35 years with Graves' hyperthyroidism. Recombination joined TRBV15 with TRBJ2-1, with TRBD2 matching 7 junction bases. Sequenced sample: blood. For the CDR3, the sequence is CATSGGLPSSYNEQFF. The sequenced DNA: TGTGCCACCAGCGGGGGACTACCGAGCTCCTACAATGAGCAGTTCTTC. Joined to the reference TRBV15 and TRBJ2-1 proteins, this CDR3 gives the full variable domain: DAMVIQNPRYQVTQFGKPVTLSCSQTLNHNVMYWYQQKSSQAPKLLFHYYDKDFNNEADTPDNFQSRRPNTSFCFLDIRSPGLGDTAMYLCATSGGLPSSYNEQFFGPGTRLTVL.